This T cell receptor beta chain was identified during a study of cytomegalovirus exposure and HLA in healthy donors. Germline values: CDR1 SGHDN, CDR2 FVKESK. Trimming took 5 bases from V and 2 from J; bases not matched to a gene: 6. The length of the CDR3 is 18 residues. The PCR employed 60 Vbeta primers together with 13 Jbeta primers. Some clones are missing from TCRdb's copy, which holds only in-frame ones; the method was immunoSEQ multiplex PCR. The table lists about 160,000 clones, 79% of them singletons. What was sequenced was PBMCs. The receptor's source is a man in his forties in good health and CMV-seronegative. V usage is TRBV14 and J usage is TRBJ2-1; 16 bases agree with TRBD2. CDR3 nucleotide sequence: TGTGCCAGCAGCTCGACGGGACTAGCGGGAGGGGCCTACAATGAGCAGTTCTTC. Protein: CASSSTGLAGGAYNEQFF.